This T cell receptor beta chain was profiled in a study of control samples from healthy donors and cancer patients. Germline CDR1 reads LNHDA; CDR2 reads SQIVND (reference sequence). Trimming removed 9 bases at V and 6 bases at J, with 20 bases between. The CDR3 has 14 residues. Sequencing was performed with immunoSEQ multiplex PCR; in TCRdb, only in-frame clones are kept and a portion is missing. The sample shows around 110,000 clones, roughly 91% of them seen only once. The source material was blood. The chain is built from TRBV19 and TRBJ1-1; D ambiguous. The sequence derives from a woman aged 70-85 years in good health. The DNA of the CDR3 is TGTGCCAGCATCCCTGGGCCCTGGTTTGCTGAAGCTTTCTTT. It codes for CASIPGPWFAEAFF.